These 7 T cell receptor beta chains share one sample of origin, sequenced in a study of blood T cell repertoires in COVID-19. TCRdb's copy holds only in-frame clones and misses some; the assay was immunoSEQ multiplex PCR. The sample holds around 100,000 clones, around 85% seen once. Sequencing input: peripheral blood. The origin of the receptors is a human donor in a cohort sampled during active COVID-19.

This chain joins TRBV9 and TRBJ2-2, with TRBD2 matching 11 bases. In germline, CDR1 is SGDLS, CDR2 YYNGEE. CDR3 size: 16 residues. Germline trimming cut 4 bases from V and 0 bases from J; bases unmatched to any gene: 2. The CDR3 region has the DNA TGTGCCAGCAGCACACTAGCGGGGGCGAACACCGGGGAGCTGTTTTTT. The encoded protein is CASSTLAGANTGELFF.

The chain combines TRBV28 with TRBJ1-4, with unresolved D. Trimming pared 5 bases from V and 7 bases from J, leaving 14 bases between. Germline assignment: CDR1 MDHEN and CDR2 SYDVKM. The CDR3 runs 14 residues. The CDR3 nucleotides are TGTGCCAGCAGTCGGACTAGTGGAGGTGAAAAACTGTTTTTT. Protein: CASSRTSGGEKLFF.

Written as DNA, the CDR3 is TGTGCCAGCAGTTACTTTGGAGGGTTTGGGTACGAGCAGTACTTC. Its translation: CASSYFGGFGYEQYF. This rearrangement joins TRBV6-5 to TRBJ2-7; perhaps TRBD2 as D (6 bases). The CDR3 covers 15 residues. Trimming stripped 1 base from V and 4 bases from J, with 14 bases between. In germline, CDR1 is MNHEY, CDR2 SVGAGI.

This chain links TRBV7-2 with TRBJ2-5; 8 bases align to TRBD1. Germline assignment: CDR1 SGHTA and CDR2 FQGNSA. Unmatched junction bases numbered 7, after V lost 2 bases and J lost 5 bases. The CDR3 length is 15 residues. CDR3 region: CASSLSTGGRETQYF. CDR3 sequence (DNA): TGTGCCAGCAGCTTATCAACAGGGGGGCGGGAGACCCAGTACTTC.

The chain uses TRBV5-5 and TRBJ2-7; D possibly corresponds to TRBD2 (5 bases). Between the trimmed V and J ends, which lost 0 bases and 4 bases, there was a span of 11 bases. The CDR3 consists of 14 residues. CDR1 and CDR2 from the germline V gene are SGHKS and YYEKEE (reference sequence). The CDR3 DNA is TGTGCCAGCAGCTTGGTTGGAGGATCATACGAGCAGTACTTC. This encodes CASSLVGGSYEQYF.

The chain couples TRBV11-2 to TRBJ2-3; the match to TRBD2 covers 11 bases. V trimming: 3 bases; J trimming: 2 bases; junction bases outside the gene matches: 7. This CDR3 contains 17 residues. Germline V gene lookup returns CDR1 SGHAT and CDR2 FQNNGV. For the CDR3, the DNA is TGTGCCAGCAGCTTCTCCCTAGCGGGGGGTTTCACAGATACGCAGTATTTT. This gives the protein CASSFSLAGGFTDTQYF.

V gene TRBV15 combines with J gene TRBJ1-6, with a possible D match to TRBD1 (6 bases). The V end lost 3 bases, the J end lost 11 bases, and 23 bases lay between the germline ends. The germline CDR1 and CDR2 sequences are LNHNV and YYDKDF (reference sequence). This CDR3 has 17 amino acids. The CDR3, as DNA: TGTGCCACCAGCAGTCTGCGGACAGAGCTTCAAACGCCACCCCTCCACTTT. Protein sequence: CATSSLRTELQTPPLHF.